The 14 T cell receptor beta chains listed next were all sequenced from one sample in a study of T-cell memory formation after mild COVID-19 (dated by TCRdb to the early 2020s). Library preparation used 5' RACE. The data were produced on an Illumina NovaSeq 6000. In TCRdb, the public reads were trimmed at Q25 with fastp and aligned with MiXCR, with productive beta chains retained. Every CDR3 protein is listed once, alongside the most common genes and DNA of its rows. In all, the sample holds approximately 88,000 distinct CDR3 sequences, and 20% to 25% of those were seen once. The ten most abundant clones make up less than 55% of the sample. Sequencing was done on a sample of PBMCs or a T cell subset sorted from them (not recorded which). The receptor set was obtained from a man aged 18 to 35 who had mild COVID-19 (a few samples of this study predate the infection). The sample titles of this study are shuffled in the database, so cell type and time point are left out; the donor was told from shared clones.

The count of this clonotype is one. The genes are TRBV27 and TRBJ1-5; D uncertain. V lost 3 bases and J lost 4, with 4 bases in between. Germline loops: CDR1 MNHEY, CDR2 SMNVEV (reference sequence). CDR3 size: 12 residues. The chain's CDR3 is CASSFWNQPQHF. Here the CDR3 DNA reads TGTGCCAGCAGTTTTTGGAATCAGCCCCAGCATTTT.

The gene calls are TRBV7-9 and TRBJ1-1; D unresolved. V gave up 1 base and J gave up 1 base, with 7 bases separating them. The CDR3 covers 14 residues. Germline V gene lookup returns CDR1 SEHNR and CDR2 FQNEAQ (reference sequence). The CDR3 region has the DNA TGTGCCAGCAGCTTAGACAGATGGAACACTGAAGCTTTCTTT. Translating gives CASSLDRWNTEAFF.

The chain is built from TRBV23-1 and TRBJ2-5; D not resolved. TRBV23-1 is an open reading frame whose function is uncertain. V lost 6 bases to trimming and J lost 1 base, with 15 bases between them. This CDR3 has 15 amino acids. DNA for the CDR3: TGCGCCAGCAGCCGGACGGCACAACCCCAAGAGACCCAGTACTTC. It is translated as CASSRTAQPQETQYF.

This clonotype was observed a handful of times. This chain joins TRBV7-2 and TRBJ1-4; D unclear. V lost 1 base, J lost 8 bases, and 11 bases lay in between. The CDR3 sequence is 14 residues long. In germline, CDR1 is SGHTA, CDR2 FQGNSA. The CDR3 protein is CASSLGLLGEKLFF. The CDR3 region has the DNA TGTGCCAGCAGCTTAGGGCTGCTGGGGGAAAAACTGTTTTTT.

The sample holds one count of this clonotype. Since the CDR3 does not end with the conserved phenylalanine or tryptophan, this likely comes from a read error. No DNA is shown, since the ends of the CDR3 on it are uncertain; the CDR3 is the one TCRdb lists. CDR3 amino acids: CASSIRTGSLII. The chain employs TRBV2 and TRBJ1-2; TRBD1, the table's D call, was not compared with the DNA. The CDR3 has 12 amino acids, counting both end residues. Germline CDR1 reads SNHLY; CDR2 reads FYNNEI.

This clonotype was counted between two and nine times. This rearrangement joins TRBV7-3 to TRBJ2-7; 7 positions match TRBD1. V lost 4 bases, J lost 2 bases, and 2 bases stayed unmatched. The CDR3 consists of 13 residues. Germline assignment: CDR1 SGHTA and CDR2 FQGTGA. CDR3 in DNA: TGTGCCAGCAGCTCTAGGGGGCCCTACGAGCAGTACGTC. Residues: CASSSRGPYEQYV.

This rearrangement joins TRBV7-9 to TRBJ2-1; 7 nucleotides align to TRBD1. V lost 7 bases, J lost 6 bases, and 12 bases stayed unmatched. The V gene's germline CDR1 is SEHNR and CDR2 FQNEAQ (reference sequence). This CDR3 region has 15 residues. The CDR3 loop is CASTLGQGDGNEQFF. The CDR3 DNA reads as TGTGCCAGCACACTTGGGCAGGGGGATGGCAATGAGCAGTTCTTC.

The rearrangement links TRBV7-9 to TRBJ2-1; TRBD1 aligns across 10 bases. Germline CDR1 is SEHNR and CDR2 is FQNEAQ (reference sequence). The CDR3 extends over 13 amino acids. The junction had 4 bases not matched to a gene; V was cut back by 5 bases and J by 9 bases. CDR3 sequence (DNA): TGTGCCAGCAGCGGGACAGGGGCCTTTGAGCAGTTCTTC. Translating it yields CASSGTGAFEQFF.

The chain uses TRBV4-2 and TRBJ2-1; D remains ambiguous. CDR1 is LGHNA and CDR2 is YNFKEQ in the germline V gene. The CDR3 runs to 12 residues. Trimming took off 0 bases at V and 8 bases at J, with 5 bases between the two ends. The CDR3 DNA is TGTGCCAGCAGCCAAGACGGCGATGAGCAGTTCTTC. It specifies CASSQDGDEQFF.

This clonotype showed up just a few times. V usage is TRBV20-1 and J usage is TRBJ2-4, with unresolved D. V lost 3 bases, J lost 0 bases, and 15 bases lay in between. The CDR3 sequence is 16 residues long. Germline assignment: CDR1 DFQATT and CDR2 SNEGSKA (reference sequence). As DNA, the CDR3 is TGCAGTGCTAGGCCTCTCACTGCCCTAGCCAAAAACATTCAGTACTTC. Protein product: CSARPLTALAKNIQYF.

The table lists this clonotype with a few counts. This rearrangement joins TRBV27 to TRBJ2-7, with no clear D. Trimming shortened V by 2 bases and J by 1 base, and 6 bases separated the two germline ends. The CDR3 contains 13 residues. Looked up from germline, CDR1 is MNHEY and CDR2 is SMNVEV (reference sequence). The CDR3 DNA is TGTGCCAGCAGTTTAGGCAGGTCCTACGAGCAGTACGTC. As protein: CASSLGRSYEQYV.

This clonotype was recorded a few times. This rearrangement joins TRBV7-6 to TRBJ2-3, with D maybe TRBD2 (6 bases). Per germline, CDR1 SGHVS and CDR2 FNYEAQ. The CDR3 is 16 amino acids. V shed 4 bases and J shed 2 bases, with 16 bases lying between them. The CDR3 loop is CASSSPWGVDTDTQYF. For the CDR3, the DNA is TGTGCCAGCAGCTCCCCCTGGGGGGTGGACACAGATACGCAGTATTTT. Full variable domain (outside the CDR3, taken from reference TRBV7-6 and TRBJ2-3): GAGVSQSPRYKVTKRGQDVALRCDPISGHVSLYWYRQALGQGPEFLTYFNYEAQQDKSGLPNDRFSAERPEGSISTLTIQRTEQRDSAMYRCASSSPWGVDTDTQYFGPGTRLTVL.

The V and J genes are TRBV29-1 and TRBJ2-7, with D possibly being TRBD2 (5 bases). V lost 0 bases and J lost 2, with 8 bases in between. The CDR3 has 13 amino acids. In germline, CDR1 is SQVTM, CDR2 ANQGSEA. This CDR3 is CSVEDEGTYEQYV. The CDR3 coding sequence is TGCAGCGTTGAAGATGAGGGCACCTACGAGCAGTACGTC.

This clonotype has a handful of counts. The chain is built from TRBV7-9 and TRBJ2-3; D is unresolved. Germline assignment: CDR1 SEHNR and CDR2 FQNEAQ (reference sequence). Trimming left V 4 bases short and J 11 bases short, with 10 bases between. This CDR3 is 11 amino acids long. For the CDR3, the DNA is TGTGCCAGCAGCTCGCCTCCCAGGCAGTATTTT. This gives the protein CASSSPPRQYF.